The clone carrying this T cell receptor (beta chain) was counted ten times or more. Its antigen is unidentified. Time point defined: newly diagnosed GD, antithyroid drugs for less than 3 months. Scientists built the TCR library using RNA that was extracted from PBMCs. Criteria from the American Thyroid Association guidelines were applied to diagnose Graves' disease. The record originates from a study of regulatory T cells in long-lasting Graves disease. Trimming cost V 4 bases and J 5 bases; bases outside gene matches: 4. The CDR3 length is 13 residues. In germline, CDR1 is DFQATT, CDR2 SNEGSKA (reference sequence). Study results and caveats: Newly diagnosed patients shared more than 750 public clonotypes; persistent patients shared around 2,800. There was favoring of TRBV28, TRBJ1-2 and TRBJ2-5 in persistent disease.

Researchers made TCR beta libraries by using iRepertoire HTBI primers and running Arm-PCR on CDR3 regions. Each CDR3 protein is one row after TCRdb ran MiXCR on the multiplex PCR reads. The repertoire has 300,000 to 400,000 distinct CDR3 sequences, over 15% of them found once; the top ten carry about 39%. The specimen was peripheral blood mononuclear cells (PBMCs), collected at new diagnosis, from a patient treated with antithyroid drugs. The origin of this receptor is a female donor with Graves disease. The chain couples TRBV20-1 to TRBJ1-1, with 10 positions matching TRBD1. The chain's CDR3 is CSAISDRGTEAFF. The DNA for the CDR3 is TGCAGTGCTATTTCGGACAGGGGGACTGAAGCTTTCTTT.